The entry below describes one T cell receptor (beta chain). Antigen specificity is unknown. Pooled in the analysis were second doses at about 4 or about 12 weeks. Sequencing used immunoSEQ multiplex PCR; TCRdb keeps in-frame clones, though not all of them. The sample shows 120,000 to 150,000 clones, around 90% of them seen only once. This CDR3 has 16 amino acids. Germline values: CDR1 SGHVS, CDR2 FQNEAQ. Trimming stripped 1 base from V and 1 base from J, with 13 bases between. This entry belongs to a study of T cell responses to AZD1222 COVID-19 vaccine. Study findings and constraints: Possibly, clonal diversity was underestimated; donors were largely white British and included more females.

Source: peripheral blood, taken 28 days after the second AZD1222 dose. The sequence was collected from an adult who received the AZD1222 COVID-19 vaccine. This chain joins TRBV7-8 and TRBJ1-1; D is unclear. The DNA for the CDR3 is TGTGCCAGCAGCTTAGGTTTCGATGGGCCGAACACTGAAGCTTTCTTT. Translating gives CASSLGFDGPNTEAFF.